These T cell receptor beta chains were read from a single sample in a study of blood T cells in healthy people across ages. TCRdb analysed the 5' RACE reads with MiXCR anew, one entry per CDR3 protein. The sample consists of 850,000 to 950,000 distinct CDR3 sequences, about 30% of them appearing once. Sequencing was carried out using blood. The receptors derive from a woman over 75 in good health. CDR3s include the opening cysteine and the closing phenylalanine or tryptophan. A D gene is named only where the DNA matches it firmly. A row's size may be missing; if present it is once, few, many or a size class.

D,V,size,J,DNA,CDR3
TRBD1,TRBV27,few,TRBJ2-1,TGTGCCAGCAGTTCGACAGGGGGCGTTTTAGGTGAGCAGTTCTTC,CASSSTGGVLGEQFF
TRBD2,TRBV20-1,many,TRBJ2-3,TGCAGTGCTAGAGATTCGAGACTAGCGGTCACAGATACGCAGTATTTT,CSARDSRLAVTDTQYF
.,TRBV7-2,few,TRBJ2-5,TGTGCCAGCAGCTACGCCAGGCAAGAGACCCAGTACTTC,CASSYARQETQYF
.,TRBV5-1,.,TRBJ2-1,TGCGCCAGCAGCTTCACGGGCCCAGGCAATGAGCAGTTCTTC,CASSFTGPGNEQFF
.,TRBV4-3,many,TRBJ1-2,TGCGCCAGCAGCCAAGATGGCAGGGGAGGCGGCTACACCTTC,CASSQDGRGGGYTF
TRBD1,TRBV24-1,.,TRBJ2-2,TGTGCCACCAGTGACCCACAGGGGGCCGGCACCAGGGAGCGGTTTTTT,CATSDPQGAGTRERFF
TRBD1,TRBV6-4,.,TRBJ1-5,TGTGCCAGCAGAAGACAGGGGAACCAGCCCCAGCATTTT,CASRRQGNQPQHF
.,TRBV2,few,TRBJ2-3,TGTGCCGGCAGTGAAACAGGGATCACAGATACGCAGTATTTT,CAGSETGITDTQYF
TRBD2,TRBV20-1,.,TRBJ2-3,TGCAATGCGATATTAGCGGGGGCTGCTACAGATACGCAGTATTTT,CNAILAGAATDTQYF
TRBD1,TRBV12-3/TRBV12-4,many,TRBJ1-2,TGTGCCAGCAGGCCGGGACAGGGGGCCTATGGCTACACCTTC,CASRPGQGAYGYTF
TRBD2,TRBV9,.,TRBJ2-1,TGTGCCAGCAGCCCCGGACTAGCGGGGGGGCCTGGCAATGAGCAGTTCTTC,CASSPGLAGGPGNEQFF
.,TRBV11-2,many,TRBJ2-1,TGTGCCAGCAGCCCGCGGGGGCCCTCCTACAATGAGCAGTTCTTC,CASSPRGPSYNEQFF
TRBD2,TRBV7-2,.,TRBJ2-7,TGTGCCAGCAGCCGACATCGCACTAGCGAGGCCTACGAGCAGTACTTC,CASSRHRTSEAYEQYF
.,TRBV7-9,.,TRBJ1-5,TGTGCCAGCAGCCCACAGGACACCAGTCAGCCTCAGCATTTT,CASSPQDTSQPQHF
.,TRBV6-1,many,TRBJ2-5,TGTGCCAGCAGTGCCGGGACGTTCCAAGAGACCCAGTACTTC,CASSAGTFQETQYF
.,TRBV11-2,.,TRBJ1-5,TGTGCCAGCTGCTTATCAGGGAACCAGCCCCAGCATTTT,CASCLSGNQPQHF
TRBD2,TRBV7-8,many,TRBJ2-7,TGTGCCAGCAGCTTTATTCTCGGGAGGGAGCAGTACTTC,CASSFILGREQYF
.,TRBV7-8,few,TRBJ2-7,TGTGCCAGCAGCCCCCTAGGGGGATCCTACGAGCAGTACTTC,CASSPLGGSYEQYF
.,TRBV9,.,TRBJ2-7,TGTGCCAGCAGCGTAAGCCTAGGGGTTAATGAGCAGTACTTC,CASSVSLGVNEQYF
.,TRBV2,.,TRBJ1-1,TGTGCCAGCACCGAGGGTTGGAACACTGAAGCTTTCTTT,CASTEGWNTEAFF
.,TRBV7-2,few,TRBJ1-5,TGTGCCAGCAGCTTAGGTACCCAAACACGGACTCAGCCCCAGCATTTT,CASSLGTQTRTQPQHF
TRBD1,TRBV20-1,.,TRBJ1-1,TGCAGTTTGGAGGGGGCTTCGGGGAACACTGAAGCTTTCTTT,CSLEGASGNTEAFF
.,TRBV7-9,.,TRBJ1-6,TGTGCCAGCAGCTTAGTAGAGCAGACAGTGATGGCACCCCTCCACTTT,CASSLVEQTVMAPLHF
.,TRBV9,.,TRBJ1-6,TGTGCCAGCGGTGGGCAGGGCTCGTTGGGTAATTCACCCCTCCACTTT,CASGGQGSLGNSPLHF
.,TRBV29-1,.,TRBJ2-5,TGCAGCGTTGAAGTCTCGGAGACCCAGTACTTC,CSVEVSETQYF
.,TRBV4-3,many,TRBJ2-3,TGCGCCAGCAGCCAAGGGCTAGCGAGCAGCACAGATACGCAGTATTTT,CASSQGLASSTDTQYF
TRBD2,TRBV7-2,.,TRBJ2-7,TGTGCCAGCAGCTTCGGACTAGCGGGGGACAATGAGCAGTACTTC,CASSFGLAGDNEQYF
.,TRBV25-1,few,TRBJ1-2,TGTGCCAGCAGTGAATATAATAGAGCAGGGTCCGGCTACACCTTC,CASSEYNRAGSGYTF
.,TRBV12-3/TRBV12-4,many,TRBJ1-1,TGTGCCAGCAAATTACAGGCTTTAGGGAACACTGAAGCTTTCTTT,CASKLQALGNTEAFF
.,TRBV7-9,many,TRBJ1-2,TGTGCCAGCAGCTTAGCCGACAGAGGGCAGAATAACTATGGCTACACCTTC,CASSLADRGQNNYGYTF
.,TRBV11-3,few,TRBJ2-5,TGTGCCAGCAGCTTAGATCTAGCTAGGGAGACCCAGTACTTC,CASSLDLARETQYF
TRBD1,TRBV20-1,many,TRBJ2-4,TGCAGTGCTGGGGAACAGGGGTCCCCCGGTCTTCAGTACTTC,CSAGEQGSPGLQYF
TRBD1,TRBV6-5,many,TRBJ2-7,TGTGCCAGCAGTTCTTCACCCGGGACAGGGCTATCCTACGAGCAGTACTTC,CASSSSPGTGLSYEQYF
TRBD1,TRBV7-2,.,TRBJ1-4,TGTGCCAGCAAATCGGGACAGAATAATGAAAAACTGTTTTTT,CASKSGQNNEKLFF
.,TRBV7-2,few,TRBJ2-5,TGTGCCAGCAGCTTAGGGAACAGGGCCACCAAGGAGACCCAGTACTTC,CASSLGNRATKETQYF
.,TRBV29-1,.,TRBJ2-7,TGCAGCGTCGTCCTTGGCTACGAGCAGTACTTC,CSVVLGYEQYF
TRBD1,TRBV20-1,.,TRBJ1-3,TGCAGTGCCTCGACAGGGACTGGAAACACCATATATTTT,CSASTGTGNTIYF
.,TRBV7-9,many,TRBJ2-3,TGTGCCAGCAGCCCCGCGAGCAGGGATACGCAGTATTTT,CASSPASRDTQYF
.,TRBV7-2,.,TRBJ1-1,TGTGCCAGCAGCTTAGGAGGTGCTACGAGCACTGAAGCTTTCTTT,CASSLGGATSTEAFF
.,TRBV9,.,TRBJ1-4,TGTGCTCCGAGAGCGGGGTTTACTAATGAAAAACTGTTTTTT,CAPRAGFTNEKLFF
.,TRBV7-2,few,TRBJ1-2,TGTGCCAGCAGCTCTTCCCGGCTCAGGGCGAACTATGGCTACACCTTC,CASSSSRLRANYGYTF
.,TRBV5-1,many,TRBJ1-6,TGCGCCAGCAGCTCAGAGAGGTCACCCCTCCACTTT,CASSSERSPLHF
TRBD2,TRBV2,many,TRBJ2-3,TGTGCCAGCAGTGAAGCGGGCGGGGGTTTTACGCAGTATTTT,CASSEAGGGFTQYF
.,TRBV7-2,few,TRBJ2-7,TGTGCCAGCAGCTTAGAGTGGCAGGACAATGAGCAGTACTTC,CASSLEWQDNEQYF
.,TRBV12-3/TRBV12-4,many,TRBJ2-3,TGTGCCAGCACCCTTCGGGGGCTGGCAGATACGCAGTATTTT,CASTLRGLADTQYF
.,TRBV6-5,few,TRBJ2-1,TGTGCCAGCAGTTACTCGAATAGGTTTGGTGAGCAGTTCTTC,CASSYSNRFGEQFF
.,TRBV7-6,.,TRBJ2-5,TGTGTCAGCAGCAAGGACACCAAAGCAGAGACCCAGTACTTC,CVSSKDTKAETQYF
.,TRBV9,.,TRBJ2-7,TGTGCCAGCAGCGTAGGACGGGTGGCCTACGAGCAGTACTTC,CASSVGRVAYEQYF
.,TRBV12-3/TRBV12-4,.,TRBJ2-2,TGTGCCAGCAGTTTGCAGGGGAATTCGAACACCGGGGAGCGGTTTTTT,CASSLQGNSNTGERFF
.,TRBV11-3,.,TRBJ2-2,TGTGCCAGCAGCTTAGCGTCAGGGGTTGGGGAGCTGTTTTTT,CASSLASGVGELFF
TRBD2,TRBV7-7,many,TRBJ2-5,TGTGCCAGCAGCTCTAGGACTAGCGGGTTGTCGGAGACCCAGTACTTC,CASSSRTSGLSETQYF
TRBD2,TRBV7-2,.,TRBJ2-5,TGTGCCAGCAGCCCCAGGAGCGGGGACCGAAAGACCCAGTACTTC,CASSPRSGDRKTQYF
TRBD1,TRBV9,many,TRBJ1-4,TGTGCCAGCAGCGTAGTGGGACAGGGCGAAAAACTGTTTTTT,CASSVVGQGEKLFF
.,TRBV30,.,TRBJ2-5,TGTGCCTGGAGTGTACTGGGGAAGACCCAGTACTTC,CAWSVLGKTQYF
TRBD2,TRBV7-2,many,TRBJ2-1,TGTGCCAGCAGCTCTATAGCGGGGGGGCAGTATGAGCAGTTCTTC,CASSSIAGGQYEQFF
TRBD1,TRBV6-1,many,TRBJ2-7,TGTGCCAGCAGTGATCGGGACAGGGTTTCCTACGAGCAGTACTTC,CASSDRDRVSYEQYF
.,TRBV11-2,many,TRBJ2-2,TGTGCCAGCAGCTTAGGTGGGCAGGTGAACACCGGGGAGCTGTTTTTT,CASSLGGQVNTGELFF
TRBD1,TRBV6-5,.,TRBJ1-3,TGTGCCAGCCATACAGGGGGCCTAACTGGAAACACCATATATTTT,CASHTGGLTGNTIYF
.,TRBV30,.,TRBJ2-1,TGTGCCTCGACTACGGGGCAGATATTTCGGGAGCAGTTCTTC,CASTTGQIFREQFF